This T cell receptor beta chain is drawn from a study of shared clonotypes between healthy human individuals. V was cut by 2 bases and J by 0 bases, with 10 bases left in between. Germline CDR1 reads LNHDA; CDR2 reads SQIVND (reference sequence). This CDR3 has 15 amino acids. Sorted subsets were amplified in replicate PCRs using around 0.2 ug DNA, about 30,000 T cell genomes. Sequenced by immunoSEQ multiplex PCR; TCRdb stores in-frame clones only, minus some. The table has about 1 million clones, approximately 70% seen once; the top ten hold 1.5%. This clone has only one observation. As yet, its antigen is unknown. Notes on the study in general: Shared clonotypes: 4.5% to 5% naive CD4, about 4% naive CD8, around 2.4% memory CD4, under 0.5% memory CD8. Few donors restricted represented genetic and exposure-history diversity. Researchers sampled blood only, noting tissue repertoires likely differ.

The gene calls are TRBV19 and TRBJ1-1; D might be TRBD1 (5 bases). This TCR derives from a man between 18 and 29 years old in good health. Sequencing used memory CD4+ T cells sorted from blood. The subset denotes: CD45RA-negative fraction. The CDR3 DNA is TGTGCCAGTAGTATACTCGGGACGTTGAACACTGAAGCTTTCTTT. Encoded protein: CASSILGTLNTEAFF.